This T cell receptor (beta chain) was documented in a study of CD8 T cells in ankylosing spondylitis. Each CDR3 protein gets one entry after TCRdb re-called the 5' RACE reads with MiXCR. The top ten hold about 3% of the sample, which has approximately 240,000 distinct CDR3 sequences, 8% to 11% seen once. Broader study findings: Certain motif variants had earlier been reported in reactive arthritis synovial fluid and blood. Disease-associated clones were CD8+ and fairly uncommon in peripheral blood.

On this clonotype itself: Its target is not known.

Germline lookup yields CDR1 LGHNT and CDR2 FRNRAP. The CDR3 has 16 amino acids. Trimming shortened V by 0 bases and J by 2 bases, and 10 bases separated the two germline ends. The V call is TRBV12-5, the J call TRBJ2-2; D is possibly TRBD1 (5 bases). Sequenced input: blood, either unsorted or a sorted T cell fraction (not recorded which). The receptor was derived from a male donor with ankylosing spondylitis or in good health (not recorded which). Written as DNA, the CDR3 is TGTGCTAGTGGTTTGGTGCAAGGGGTTAACACCGGGGAGCTGTTTTTT. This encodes CASGLVQGVNTGELFF.